These 32 T cell receptor beta chains originate from one sample sequenced in a study of T cells in Graves' hyperthyroidism and ophthalmopathy. The source material, RNA transcripts, was used to amplify TCR beta CDR3 regions. First-round RT-PCR of the TCR CDR3 relied on the HTBI primer set. MiXCR was run by TCRdb on the multiplex PCR reads, yielding one entry per CDR3 protein. The data contain some 620,000 distinct CDR3 sequences, roughly 16% of them singletons. The sample comprised blood. The receptors were sampled from a woman aged 25 to 39 with Graves' hyperthyroidism.

This clonotype occurred a few times. The V gene is TRBV5-6, the J gene TRBJ1-1; D unclear. Germline CDR1 and CDR2: SGHDT and YYEEEE. With 1 base removed from V and 4 bases from J, the gap between germline ends came to 14 bases. This CDR3 comprises 15 residues. CDR3 residues: CASSLRAGVSTEAFF. The DNA of the CDR3 is TGTGCCAGCAGCTTGAGGGCGGGCGTGAGCACTGAAGCTTTCTTT.

For the CDR3, the DNA is TGCAGTGCCAGTGACAGGGCCAACTATGGCTACACCTTC. The encoded protein is CSASDRANYGYTF. The chain has TRBV20-1 and TRBJ1-2, with 7 bases fitting TRBD1. V shed 6 bases, J shed 2 bases, and the junction held 6 bases outside the gene matches. Germline V lookup: CDR1 DFQATT, CDR2 SNEGSKA (reference sequence). This CDR3 spans 13 amino acids.

This chain uses TRBV20-1 with TRBJ2-1, with TRBD2 identical over 10 bases. The V gene's germline CDR1 is DFQATT and CDR2 SNEGSKA (reference sequence). The trim removed 6 bases at V and 7 bases at J, leaving 3 bases unmatched. This CDR3 spans 12 amino acids. The CDR3 bases are TGCAGTGCAAAAGCGGGAGGGAATGAGCAGTTCTTC. Protein product: CSAKAGGNEQFF.

This clonotype showed up just a few times. V usage is TRBV6-5 and J usage is TRBJ2-7, with 9 bases lining up with TRBD2. Germline V gene data show CDR1 as MNHEY and CDR2 as SVGAGI. The CDR3 has 15 amino acids. V was clipped by 2 bases and J by 1 base; unmatched bases: 3. The CDR3 nucleotides read TGTGCCAGCAGTTACCAGCGGGAGGCTTCCTACGAGCAGTACTTC. Protein product: CASSYQREASYEQYF.

This clonotype was detected only a few times. The chain links TRBV7-6 to TRBJ2-2; 8 bases agree with TRBD1. V dropped 1 base and J dropped 6; count of bases not matched to a gene: 4. CDR1 is SGHVS, CDR2 FNYEAQ, per germline. CDR3 size: 15 residues. CDR3 in amino acids: CASSLESGGPGELFF. The CDR3 nucleotides are TGTGCCAGCAGCTTAGAGTCAGGGGGCCCCGGGGAGCTGTTTTTT.

The chain is built from TRBV11-2 and TRBJ2-7, with a possible D match to TRBD2 (6 bases). The CDR3 spans 15 residues. Germline CDR1 reads SGHAT; CDR2 reads FQNNGV. Trimming took 0 bases from V and 2 from J, leaving 11 bases between them. The CDR3 bases are TGTGCCAGCAGCTTAGATTTGACTAGGACCTACGAGCAGTACTTC. It codes for CASSLDLTRTYEQYF.

This clonotype turned up a few times. V usage is TRBV6-2 or TRBV6-3 and J usage is TRBJ1-5; D uncertain. Trimming removed 1 base at V and 0 bases at J, with 4 bases between. CDR1 is MNHEY, CDR2 SVGEGT, per germline. The CDR3 contains 14 residues. CDR3 DNA: TGTGCCAGCAGTTACTTGAATAGCAATCAGCCCCAGCATTTT. Translation: CASSYLNSNQPQHF.

This clonotype was detected ten times or more. V gene TRBV6-2 or TRBV6-3 combines with J gene TRBJ1-5; 10 bases are shared with TRBD1. The CDR3 extends over 14 amino acids. CDR1 is MNHEY, CDR2 SVGEGT, per germline. V shed 5 bases, J shed 7 bases, and the junction held 5 bases outside the gene matches. This chain's CDR3 is CASSRQGAKQPQHF. CDR3 in DNA: TGTGCCAGCAGTCGACAGGGGGCTAAACAGCCCCAGCATTTT.

The rearrangement uses TRBV12-3 or TRBV12-4 and TRBJ1-2; a weak D match, TRBD1 (5 bases). The CDR3 consists of 12 residues. V dropped 5 bases and J dropped 8 bases, with 12 bases sitting between them. The CDR3 is CASSHPGVGYTF. As DNA, the CDR3 is TGTGCCAGCAGTCATCCGGGGGTCGGCTACACCTTC.

This clonotype was recorded many times. CDR3 sequence reads: CASSQDRGSLAFF. The DNA of the CDR3 is TGTGCCAGCAGCCAAGATAGGGGAAGTTTGGCTTTCTTT. V and J are TRBV3-1 and TRBJ1-1; tentative D call: TRBD1 (5 bases). This CDR3 contains 13 residues. The ends were cut back, 0 bases at V and 11 bases at J, with 13 bases in the middle. Germline loops: CDR1 LGHDT, CDR2 YNNKEL (reference sequence).

Remarks on this clonotype: Possible read error: a much larger clone is one base away. This chain connects TRBV28 to TRBJ2-7; D not certain. Germline CDR1 and CDR2: MDHEN and SYDVKM. The CDR3 is 13 amino acids. Trimming left V 3 bases short and J 0 bases short, with 6 bases between. The CDR3 protein is CASSFAFSYEQYF. CDR3 nucleotides: TGTGCCAGCAGTTTTGCTTTCTCCTACGAGCAGTACTTC. Together with reference TRBV28 and TRBJ2-7, the CDR3 gives the full variable domain: DVKVTQSSRYLVKRTGEKVFLECVQDMDHENMFWYRQDPGLGLRLIYFSYDVKMKEKGDIPEGYSVSREKKERFSLILESASTNQTSMYLCASSFAFSYEQYFGPGTRLTVT.

The genes are TRBV9 and TRBJ2-2; either TRBD1 or TRBD2 may fit D (5 bases each). CDR1 is SGDLS, CDR2 YYNGEE, per germline. V was clipped by 4 bases and J by 4 bases, with 17 bases between them. The CDR3 runs to 16 residues. The CDR3 nucleotides are TGTGCCAGCAGCCCCAGGGACCGCCGGGGCACCGGGGAGCTGTTTTTT. Amino acids: CASSPRDRRGTGELFF.

The rearrangement uses TRBV7-3 and TRBJ2-2; 10 nucleotides line up with TRBD2. The trim removed 5 bases at V and 3 bases at J, leaving 6 bases unmatched. Germline V gene data show CDR1 as SGHTA and CDR2 as FQGTGA. This CDR3 has 16 residues. Here the CDR3 DNA reads TGTGCCAGCAGCCCCCCCGGGACTAGCGACACCGGGGAGCTGTTTTTT. Protein product: CASSPPGTSDTGELFF.

The V call is TRBV11-2, the J call TRBJ2-5; no definite D call. Deletions cut 5 bases from V and 7 bases from J, with 20 bases between. The CDR3 has 15 amino acids. Per germline, CDR1 SGHAT and CDR2 FQNNGV. The CDR3, as DNA: TGTGCCAGCAGCCCGGACCCTGGCGCTGGTTGGACCCAGTACTTC. Protein sequence: CASSPDPGAGWTQYF.

This clonotype was found many times. J is TRBJ2-7 and V is TRBV28; D uncertain. The CDR3 is made up of 11 amino acids. Germline CDR1 MDHEN, CDR2 SYDVKM. V was cut by 7 bases and J by 3 bases, with 7 bases left in between. CDR3 sequence: CASNKDYEQYF. CDR3 DNA: TGTGCCAGCAACAAGGACTACGAGCAGTACTTC.

About this clonotype: This sequence may be a read error, since a much larger clone differs from it by one base. The chain links TRBV2 to TRBJ2-7; 11 bases align to TRBD2. The J call is uncertain, as TRBJ2-1 better fits the DNA end. Per germline, CDR1 SNHLY and CDR2 FYNNEI. The CDR3 has 19 amino acids. In DNA, the CDR3 is TGTGCCAGCAGTGAAAGAAAGGGGGGTGGACTAGCGGGTTCCTACGAGCAGTTCTTC. Protein: CASSERKGGGLAGSYEQFF.

J is TRBJ2-1 and V is TRBV12-3 or TRBV12-4; 9 bases fit TRBD1. The V segment lost 5 bases and the J segment 9 bases; nucleotides outside the gene matches: 5. CDR3 size: 13 residues. The CDR3 sequence is CASSPDRGGEQFF. DNA of the CDR3: TGTGCCAGCAGTCCCGACAGGGGGGGTGAGCAGTTCTTC.

The chain employs TRBV5-1 and TRBJ2-7; TRBD1 agrees at 7 bases. V was clipped by 3 bases and J by 4 bases; unmatched bases: 13. Germline CDR1 SGHRS, CDR2 YFSETQ. This CDR3 contains 16 residues. DNA of the CDR3: TGCGCCAGCAGCTCCGAGTACGGGACAGAAGTTTACGAGCAGTACTTC. Amino acid sequence: CASSSEYGTEVYEQYF. Complete variable domain (other parts from reference TRBV5-1 and TRBJ2-7): KAGVTQTPRYLIKTRGQQVTLSCSPISGHRSVSWYQQTPGQGLQFLFEYFSETQRNKGNFPGRFSGRQFSNSRSEMNVSTLELGDSALYLCASSSEYGTEVYEQYFGPGTRLTVT.

In its sample, this clonotype was seen many times. V is TRBV30 and J is TRBJ1-1; D not resolved. Per germline, CDR1 GTSNPN and CDR2 SVGIG (reference sequence). V gave up 8 bases and J gave up 1 base, with 8 bases separating them. The length of the CDR3 is 11 residues. The CDR3 DNA sequence: TGTGCCGAGCAAACGAACACTGAAGCTTTCTTT. Translated: CAEQTNTEAFF.

This sequence joins TRBV5-1 and TRBJ2-1; TRBD1 agrees at 10 bases. CDR3 length: 15 residues. Trimming at V came to 4 bases and at J to 7 bases, leaving 8 bases not matched to a gene. CDR1 and CDR2 (germline): SGHRS, YFSETQ. CDR3 coding DNA: TGCGCCAGCAGCAGCGGACAGGGGGTTGGGAATGAGCAGTTCTTC. Amino acids: CASSSGQGVGNEQFF.

The rearrangement joins TRBV2 to TRBJ2-5, with TRBD2 matching 12 bases. There are 15 residues in the CDR3. The germline V gene has CDR1 SNHLY and CDR2 FYNNEI. After removal of 7 bases from V and 2 bases from J, the junction contained 5 bases not matched to a gene. This chain's CDR3 is CASTEGLAGQETQYF. CDR3 DNA: TGTGCCAGCACAGAGGGACTAGCGGGTCAAGAGACCCAGTACTTC. The whole variable domain, remainder taken from reference TRBV2 and TRBJ2-5, is EPEVTQTPSHQVTQMGQEVILRCVPISNHLYFYWYRQILGQKVEFLVSFYNNEISEKSEIFDDQFSVERPDGSNFTLKIRSTKLEDSAMYFCASTEGLAGQETQYFGPGTRLLVL.

This clonotype was seen more than once but under ten times. This chain connects TRBV18 to TRBJ1-1; perhaps TRBD1 as D (5 bases). CDR1 is KGHSH, CDR2 LQKENI, per germline. V was clipped by 0 bases and J by 2 bases, with 13 bases between them. CDR3 length: 16 residues. The CDR3: CASSPPIGTGNTEAFF. The CDR3 nucleotides are TGTGCCAGCTCACCACCGATTGGGACGGGTAACACTGAAGCTTTCTTT.

This clonotype came up a few times. CDR3 coding DNA: TGTGCCACCAGCAGAGGGGGCAGGGAGGTCACAGATACGCAGTATTTT. Translation gives CATSRGGREVTDTQYF. V and J are TRBV15 and TRBJ2-3; weak D call: TRBD2 (6 bases). The CDR3 has 16 amino acids. Germline CDR1 LNHNV, CDR2 YYDKDF (reference sequence). The germline V and J ends were trimmed by 1 base and 2 bases, with 13 bases remaining between them.

Ten or more counts support this clonotype. This chain links TRBV28 with TRBJ1-1; D not resolved. Germline CDR1 and CDR2: MDHEN and SYDVKM. The CDR3 has 12 amino acids. The V gene lost 5 bases and the J gene lost 5 bases, with 9 bases spanning the gap. The CDR3 is CASSSSWTEAFF. The CDR3 bases are TGTGCCAGCAGTAGTTCCTGGACTGAAGCTTTCTTT.

This clonotype was found many times. The chain carries TRBV11-2 and TRBJ2-7, with 7 bases identical to TRBD2. This CDR3 spans 14 amino acids. Germline V CDR1 and CDR2: SGHAT, FQNNGV. The J segment lost 3 bases and the V segment lost 1 base, leaving 3 bases of the junction unmatched. In DNA, the CDR3 is TGTGCCAGCAGCTTAGGGACTAGTATCTACGAGCAGTACTTC. Translated, it gives CASSLGTSIYEQYF.

This clonotype has a count of ten or more. For the CDR3, the DNA is TGTGCCAGCAGCCCCCGGGGGCTAGCGGGAAGTGAGCAGTTCTTC. Translated, it gives CASSPRGLAGSEQFF. The rearrangement joins TRBV7-9 to TRBJ2-1; TRBD2 agrees at 9 bases. V shed 5 bases and J 9 bases; nucleotides not matched to a gene: 11. Germline V gene sequence: CDR1 SEHNR, CDR2 FQNEAQ (reference sequence). The CDR3 sequence is 15 residues long. The full variable domain, rest sourced from reference TRBV7-9 and TRBJ2-1, is DTGVSQNPRHKITKRGQNVTFRCDPISEHNRLYWYRQTLGQGPEFLTYFQNEAQLEKSRLLSDRFSAERPKGSFSTLEIQRTEQGDSAMYLCASSPRGLAGSEQFFGPGTRLTVL.

In this sample, this clonotype turned up once. The chain combines TRBV19 with TRBJ2-7; 9 bases are a match to TRBD1. Trimming cost V 3 bases and J 3 bases; bases outside gene matches: 3. Looked up from germline, CDR1 is LNHDA and CDR2 is SQIVND (reference sequence). CDR3 length: 14 residues. CDR3 in DNA: TGTGCCAGTAGTATCGGGACAGGGAACTACGAGCAGTACTTC. Translation gives CASSIGTGNYEQYF.

This clonotype was seen more than once but under ten times. The rearrangement uses TRBV20-1 and TRBJ1-1; TRBD1 might be the D (5 bases). Germline V gives CDR1 DFQATT, CDR2 SNEGSKA (reference sequence). Between the trimmed V and J ends, which lost 0 bases and 10 bases, there was a span of 15 bases. The CDR3 totals 13 residues. The CDR3, as DNA: TGCAGTGCTAGAGATTGGGGGGGAGTGGGAGCTTTCTTT. It is translated as CSARDWGGVGAFF.

This clonotype was counted at least ten times. The chain is built from TRBV28 and TRBJ2-6, with a possible D match to TRBD1 (6 bases). The CDR3 has 15 amino acids. Deletions cut 5 bases from V and 1 base from J, with 9 bases between. Germline loops: CDR1 MDHEN, CDR2 SYDVKM. The CDR3 protein is CASSKQGSGANVLTF. In DNA, the CDR3 is TGTGCCAGCAGTAAACAGGGATCTGGGGCCAACGTCCTGACTTTC.

V is TRBV9 and J is TRBJ2-3; 10 nucleotides line up with TRBD2. CDR3 length: 15 residues. Unmatched junction bases numbered 6, after V lost 4 bases and J lost 4 bases. CDR1 and CDR2 from the germline V gene are SGDLS and YYNGEE. The CDR3 loop reads CASSPWTSGADTQYF. CDR3 nucleotides: TGTGCCAGCAGCCCCTGGACTAGCGGCGCAGATACGCAGTATTTT.

Only a few counts were recorded for this clonotype. The chain couples TRBV7-9 to TRBJ1-2; D unclear. V lost 3 bases to trimming and J lost 4 bases, with 12 bases between them. Germline CDR1 and CDR2: SEHNR and FQNEAQ (reference sequence). The CDR3 covers 14 residues. The CDR3 loop reads CASSFVGETYGYTF. CDR3 nucleotide sequence: TGTGCCAGCAGCTTTGTTGGGGAAACCTATGGCTACACCTTC.

The sample holds a few counts of this clonotype. A much larger clone sits a single nucleotide away, making a read error possible. V is TRBV11-3 and J is TRBJ2-3, with D possibly matching TRBD1 (6 bases). V was clipped by 2 bases and J by 4 bases, with 10 bases between them. CDR1 and CDR2 from the germline V gene are SGHNT and YENEEA. This CDR3 is built from 14 residues. CDR3 amino acids: CASSLTGLPDTQYF. The CDR3 DNA follows: TGTGCCAGCAGCTTAACAGGGTTGCCAGATACGCAGTATTTT. The complete variable domain, with remaining parts taken from reference TRBV11-3 and TRBJ2-3, reads EAGVVQSPRYKIIEKKQPVAFWCNPISGHNTLYWYLQNLGQGPELLIRYENEEAVDDSQLPKDRFSAERLKGVDSTLKIQPAELGDSAVYLCASSLTGLPDTQYFGPGTRLTVL.